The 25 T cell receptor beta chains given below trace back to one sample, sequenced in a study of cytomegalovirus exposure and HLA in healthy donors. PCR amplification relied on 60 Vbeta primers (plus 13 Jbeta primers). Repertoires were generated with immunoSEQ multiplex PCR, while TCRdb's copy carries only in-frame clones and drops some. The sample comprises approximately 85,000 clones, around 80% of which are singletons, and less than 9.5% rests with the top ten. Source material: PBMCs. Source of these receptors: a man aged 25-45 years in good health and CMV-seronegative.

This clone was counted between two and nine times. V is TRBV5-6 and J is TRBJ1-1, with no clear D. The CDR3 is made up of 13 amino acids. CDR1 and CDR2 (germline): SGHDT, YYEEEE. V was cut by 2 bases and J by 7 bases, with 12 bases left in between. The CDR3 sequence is CASSLIGLDEAFF. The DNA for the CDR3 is TGTGCCAGCAGCTTAATCGGACTAGATGAAGCTTTCTTT.

This CDR3 is CASSVDPGLAGHEQFF. The CDR3 bases are TGTGCCAGCAGCGTAGATCCGGGACTAGCGGGTCATGAGCAGTTCTTC. The V call is TRBV9, the J call TRBJ2-1, with TRBD2 matching over 12 bases. The V and J ends lost 0 bases and 8 bases, in that order; junction bases with no gene match: 6. Germline-derived CDR1 and CDR2 are SGDLS and YYNGEE. CDR3 length equals 16 residues.

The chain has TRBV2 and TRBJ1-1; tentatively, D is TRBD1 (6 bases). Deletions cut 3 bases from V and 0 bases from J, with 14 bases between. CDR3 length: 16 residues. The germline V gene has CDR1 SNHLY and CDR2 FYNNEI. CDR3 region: CASSETGTLVNTEAFF. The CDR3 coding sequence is TGTGCCAGCAGTGAGACCGGGACATTGGTGAACACTGAAGCTTTCTTT. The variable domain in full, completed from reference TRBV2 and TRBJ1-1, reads EPEVTQTPSHQVTQMGQEVILRCVPISNHLYFYWYRQILGQKVEFLVSFYNNEISEKSEIFDDQFSVERPDGSNFTLKIRSTKLEDSAMYFCASSETGTLVNTEAFFGQGTRLTVV.

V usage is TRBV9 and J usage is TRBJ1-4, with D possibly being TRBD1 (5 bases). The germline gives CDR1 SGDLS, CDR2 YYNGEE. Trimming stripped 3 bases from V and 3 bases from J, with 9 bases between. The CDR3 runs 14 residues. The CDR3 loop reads CASSAGGANEKLFF. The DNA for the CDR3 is TGTGCCAGCAGCGCAGGAGGGGCTAATGAAAAACTGTTTTTT.

The CDR3 region is CASSALGLAGKDTQYF. CDR3 sequence (DNA): TGTGCCAGCAGTGCCCTAGGACTAGCGGGGAAAGATACGCAGTATTTT. The chain is built from TRBV25-1 and TRBJ2-3; the match to TRBD2 covers 12 bases. J was trimmed by 5 bases and V by 4 bases; bases with no gene match: 7. The CDR3 consists of 16 residues. Per germline, CDR1 MGHDK and CDR2 SYGVNS. Drawing the rest from reference TRBV25-1 and TRBJ2-3, the complete variable domain is EADIYQTPRYLVIGTGKKITLECSQTMGHDKMYWYQQDPGMELHLIHYSYGVNSTEKGDLSSESTVSRIRTEHFPLTLESARPSHTSQYLCASSALGLAGKDTQYFGPGTRLTVL.

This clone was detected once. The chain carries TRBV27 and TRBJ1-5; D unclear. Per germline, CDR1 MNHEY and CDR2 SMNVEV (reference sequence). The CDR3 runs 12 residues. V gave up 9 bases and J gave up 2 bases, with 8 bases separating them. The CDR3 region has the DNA TGTGCCAGTCGTTCCGGCAATCAGCCCCAGCATTTT. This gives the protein CASRSGNQPQHF.

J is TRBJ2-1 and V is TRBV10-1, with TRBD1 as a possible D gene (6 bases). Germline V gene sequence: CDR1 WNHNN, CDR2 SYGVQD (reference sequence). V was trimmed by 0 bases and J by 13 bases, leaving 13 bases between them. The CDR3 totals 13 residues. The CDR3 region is CASSESPDRHQFF. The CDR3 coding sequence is TGCGCCAGCAGTGAGTCTCCGGACAGACACCAGTTCTTC.

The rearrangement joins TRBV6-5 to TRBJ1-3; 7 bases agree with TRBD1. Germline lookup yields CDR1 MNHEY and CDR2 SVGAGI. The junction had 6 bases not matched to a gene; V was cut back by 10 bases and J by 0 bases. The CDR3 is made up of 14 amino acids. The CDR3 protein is CATFRDSSGNTIYF. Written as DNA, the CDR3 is TGTGCCACCTTCCGGGACAGCTCTGGAAACACCATATATTTT.

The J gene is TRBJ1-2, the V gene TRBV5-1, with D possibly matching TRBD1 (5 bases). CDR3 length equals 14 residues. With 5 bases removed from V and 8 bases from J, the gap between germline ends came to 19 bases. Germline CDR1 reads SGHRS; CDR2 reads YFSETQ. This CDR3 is CASSREGMEGGYTF. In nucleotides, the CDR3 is TGCGCCAGCAGTCGAGAGGGAATGGAGGGGGGCTACACCTTC. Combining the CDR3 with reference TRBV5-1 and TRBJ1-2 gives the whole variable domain KAGVTQTPRYLIKTRGQQVTLSCSPISGHRSVSWYQQTPGQGLQFLFEYFSETQRNKGNFPGRFSGRQFSNSRSEMNVSTLELGDSALYLCASSREGMEGGYTFGSGTRLTVV.

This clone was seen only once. CDR3 amino acids: CASSLAGAGDYEQYF. The CDR3, as DNA: TGTGCCAGCAGCTTAGCTGGGGCAGGGGACTACGAGCAGTACTTC. The J gene is TRBJ2-7, the V gene TRBV7-9, with a weak D call TRBD1 (6 bases). V gave up 0 bases and J gave up 3 bases, with 12 bases separating them. Per germline, CDR1 SEHNR and CDR2 FQNEAQ (reference sequence). CDR3 length: 15 residues.

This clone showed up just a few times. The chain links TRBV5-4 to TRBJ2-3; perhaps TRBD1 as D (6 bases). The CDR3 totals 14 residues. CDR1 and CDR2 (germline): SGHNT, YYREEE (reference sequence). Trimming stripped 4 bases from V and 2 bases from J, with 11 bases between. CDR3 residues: CASSGGRVTDTQYF. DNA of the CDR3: TGTGCCAGCAGCGGGGGCAGGGTCACAGATACGCAGTATTTT.

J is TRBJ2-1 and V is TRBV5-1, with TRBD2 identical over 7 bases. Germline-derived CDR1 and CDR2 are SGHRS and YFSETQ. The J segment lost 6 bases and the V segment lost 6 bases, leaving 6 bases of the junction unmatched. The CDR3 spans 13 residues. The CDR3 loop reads CASKSGEGNEQFF. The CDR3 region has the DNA TGCGCCAGCAAGAGCGGGGAGGGCAATGAGCAGTTCTTC.

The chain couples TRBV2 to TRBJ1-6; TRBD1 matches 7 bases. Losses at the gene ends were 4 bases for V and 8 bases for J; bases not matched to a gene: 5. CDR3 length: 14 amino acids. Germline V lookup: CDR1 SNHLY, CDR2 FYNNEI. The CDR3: CASSGQGEYSPLHF. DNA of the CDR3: TGTGCCAGCAGTGGACAGGGAGAATATTCACCCCTCCACTTT.

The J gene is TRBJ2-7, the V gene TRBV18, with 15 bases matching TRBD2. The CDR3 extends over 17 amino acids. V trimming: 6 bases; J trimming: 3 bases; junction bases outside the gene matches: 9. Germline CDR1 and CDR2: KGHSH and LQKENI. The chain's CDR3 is CASSKGLAGGLGYEQYF. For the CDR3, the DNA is TGTGCCAGCTCTAAGGGACTAGCGGGAGGATTGGGCTACGAGCAGTACTTC. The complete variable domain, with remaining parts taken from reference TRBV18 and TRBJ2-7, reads NAGVMQNPRHLVRRRGQEARLRCSPMKGHSHVYWYRQLPEEGLKFMVYLQKENIIDESGMPKERFSAEFPKEGPSILRIQQVVRGDSAAYFCASSKGLAGGLGYEQYFGPGTRLTVT.

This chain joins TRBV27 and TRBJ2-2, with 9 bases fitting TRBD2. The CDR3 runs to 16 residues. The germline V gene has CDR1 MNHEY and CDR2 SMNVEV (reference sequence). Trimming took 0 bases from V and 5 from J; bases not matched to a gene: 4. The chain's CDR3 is CASSLSSGGRTGELFF. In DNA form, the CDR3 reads TGTGCCAGCAGTTTATCTAGCGGGGGAAGGACCGGGGAGCTGTTTTTT.

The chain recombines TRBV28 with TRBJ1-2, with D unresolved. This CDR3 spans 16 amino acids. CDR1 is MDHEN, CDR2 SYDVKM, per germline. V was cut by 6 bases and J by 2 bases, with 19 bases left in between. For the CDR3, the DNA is TGTGCCAGCAGGTATGAATCTACGAGGAACAACTATGGCTACACCTTC. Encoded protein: CASRYESTRNNYGYTF.

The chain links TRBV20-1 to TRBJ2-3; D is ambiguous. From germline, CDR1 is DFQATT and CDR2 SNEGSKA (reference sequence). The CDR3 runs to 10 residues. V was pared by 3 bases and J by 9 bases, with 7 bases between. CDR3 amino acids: CSARVSTQYF. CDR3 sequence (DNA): TGCAGTGCTAGGGTGAGCACGCAGTATTTT.

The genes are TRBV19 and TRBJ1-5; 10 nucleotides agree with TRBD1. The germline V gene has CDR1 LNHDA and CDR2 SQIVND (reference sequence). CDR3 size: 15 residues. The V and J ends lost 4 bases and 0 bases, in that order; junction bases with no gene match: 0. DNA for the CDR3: TGTGCCAGTAGTAGGGACAGGGGTAGCAATCAGCCCCAGCATTTT. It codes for CASSRDRGSNQPQHF.

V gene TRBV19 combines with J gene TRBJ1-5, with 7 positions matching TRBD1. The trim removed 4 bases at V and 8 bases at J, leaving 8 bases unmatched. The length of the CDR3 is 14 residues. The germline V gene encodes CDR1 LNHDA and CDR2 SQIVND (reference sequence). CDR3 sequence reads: CASSTDRSLKPQHF. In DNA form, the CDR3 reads TGTGCCAGTAGTACGGACAGGAGCTTAAAGCCCCAGCATTTT.

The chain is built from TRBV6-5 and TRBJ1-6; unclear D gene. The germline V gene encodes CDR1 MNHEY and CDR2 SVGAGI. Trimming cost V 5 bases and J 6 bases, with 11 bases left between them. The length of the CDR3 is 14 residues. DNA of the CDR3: TGTGCCAGCAGTCCCAGGACTTTTAATTCACCCCTCCACTTT. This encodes CASSPRTFNSPLHF.

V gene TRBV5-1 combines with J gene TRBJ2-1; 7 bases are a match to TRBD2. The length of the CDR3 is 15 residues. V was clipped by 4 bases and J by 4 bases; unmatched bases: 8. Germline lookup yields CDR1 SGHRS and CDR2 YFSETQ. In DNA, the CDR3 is TGCGCCAGCAGCCTCGAGCGGGGTCCATACAATGAGCAGTTCTTC. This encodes CASSLERGPYNEQFF.

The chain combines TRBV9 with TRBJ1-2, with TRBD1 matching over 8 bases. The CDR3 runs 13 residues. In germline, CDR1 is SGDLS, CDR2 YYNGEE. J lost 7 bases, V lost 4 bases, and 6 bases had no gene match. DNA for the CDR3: TGTGCCAGCAGCCCCCGGACAGGGAGTGGCTACACCTTC. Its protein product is CASSPRTGSGYTF.

The DNA for the CDR3 is TGCGCCAGCAGCCAAGGAGGGGGACAGACCCTCGGAAACACCATATATTTT. It yields the protein CASSQGGGQTLGNTIYF. The genes are TRBV4-3 and TRBJ1-3; 7 bases are shared with TRBD1. In germline, CDR1 is LGHNA, CDR2 YSLEER. The CDR3 is made up of 17 amino acids. V lost 1 base and J lost 4; bases outside the gene matches: 10.

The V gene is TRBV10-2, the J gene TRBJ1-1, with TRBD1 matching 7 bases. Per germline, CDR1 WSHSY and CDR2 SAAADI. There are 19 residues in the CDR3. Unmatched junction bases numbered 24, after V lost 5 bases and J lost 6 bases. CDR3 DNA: TGCGCCAGCAGTAAGCAGAAGGGGGCGAAACTGGGTCGGGTATCTGAAGCTTTCTTT. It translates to CASSKQKGAKLGRVSEAFF.

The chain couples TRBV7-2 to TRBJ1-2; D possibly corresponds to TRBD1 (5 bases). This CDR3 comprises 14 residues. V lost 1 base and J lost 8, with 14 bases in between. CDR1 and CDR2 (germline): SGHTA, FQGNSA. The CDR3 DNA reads TGTGCCAGCAGCTTAGATGTGGACACGAGAGGCTACACCTTC. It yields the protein CASSLDVDTRGYTF.